The 6 T cell receptor beta chains reported below all come from one sample, sequenced in a study of blood T cell repertoires in COVID-19. Generated by immunoSEQ multiplex PCR, the TCRdb table keeps only in-frame clones and is missing some. The sample carries some 670,000 clones, 70% to 90% recorded once. The sample comprised peripheral blood. The receptor set was obtained from a woman in her late teens or twenties with acute or convalescent COVID-19.

The chain combines TRBV7-3 with TRBJ1-2; D remains ambiguous. Looked up from germline, CDR1 is SGHTA and CDR2 is FQGTGA. The CDR3 covers 13 residues. Trimming removed 6 bases at V and 0 bases at J, with 8 bases between. The CDR3 DNA sequence: TGTGCCAGCAGTCCTGGAGCTAACTATGGCTACACCTTC. Translation gives CASSPGANYGYTF.

The chain has TRBV27 and TRBJ2-1; D possibly corresponds to TRBD2 (6 bases). Trimming shortened V by 7 bases and J by 4 bases, and 23 bases separated the two germline ends. The length of the CDR3 is 17 residues. Germline CDR1 reads MNHEY; CDR2 reads SMNVEV (reference sequence). The CDR3 region has the DNA TGTGCCAGCAATTCCCTCTGGCGGGGTGGAAGTTACAATGAGCAGTTCTTC. As protein: CASNSLWRGGSYNEQFF.

The sample holds a few counts of this clone. The genes are TRBV4-3 and TRBJ2-2, with unresolved D. The ends were cut back, 6 bases at V and 9 bases at J, with 20 bases in the middle. Germline CDR1 and CDR2: LGHNA and YSLEER. CDR3 length: 15 residues. DNA for the CDR3: TGCGCCAGCAGACCAACTTGGGCCTCGCCCAGGGAGCTGTTTTTT. This encodes CASRPTWASPRELFF.

This chain connects TRBV3-1 (or the pseudogene TRBV3-2) to TRBJ2-1; 10 positions agree with TRBD2. V trimming: 5 bases; J trimming: 8 bases; junction bases outside the gene matches: 6. This CDR3 is 14 amino acids long. CDR1 is LGHDT, CDR2 YNNKEL, per germline (reference sequence). This CDR3 is CASSGIAGGHEQFF. The CDR3 DNA reads TGTGCCAGCAGCGGCATAGCGGGGGGCCATGAGCAGTTCTTC.

The V and J genes are TRBV10-3 and TRBJ1-4, with TRBD1 matching 7 bases. V lost 6 bases to trimming and J lost 6 bases; unmatched junction nucleotides: 7. The V gene's germline CDR1 is ENHRY and CDR2 SYGVKD. The CDR3 totals 14 residues. As DNA, the CDR3 is TGTGCCATCAGATCCGGGACAGTGGATGAAAAACTGTTTTTT. It encodes CAIRSGTVDEKLFF.

The rearrangement joins TRBV6-5 to TRBJ1-5; TRBD1 is a possible D gene (6 bases). This CDR3 has 15 residues. Trimming left V 6 bases short and J 1 base short, with 13 bases between. Germline V gene lookup returns CDR1 MNHEY and CDR2 SVGAGI. The CDR3 spells CASSLKQGSNQPQHF. CDR3 nucleotide sequence: TGTGCCAGCAGCCTGAAGCAGGGGAGCAATCAGCCCCAGCATTTT.